These T cell receptor beta chains were read from a single sample in a study of T-cell memory formation after mild COVID-19. TCRdb independently ran MiXCR on the 5' RACE reads; one entry per CDR3 protein. The data show 540,000 or so distinct CDR3 sequences, roughly 21% seen once. The sequenced material came from PBMCs or a T cell subset sorted from them (not recorded which). These receptors came from an adult woman who had mild COVID-19 (a few samples of this study predate the infection). Cell type and time point are not known. Both conserved end residues are part of each CDR3. The D gene is left open where the match is weak. Size is omitted from some rows. Given values are once, few, many or a class for expanded clones.

cdr3_length,v_call,j_call,clone_size,d_call,cdr3_aa,cdr3_nt
18,TRBV4-2,TRBJ2-1,NA,TRBD2,CASSPRGGGAGGLNEQFF,TGTGCCAGCAGCCCCCGAGGAGGAGGAGCGGGGGGGCTAAATGAGCAGTTCTTC
14,TRBV5-1,TRBJ2-1,NA,NA,CASSSQGLYNEQFF,TGCGCCAGCAGCTCCCAGGGCCTCTACAATGAGCAGTTCTTC
14,TRBV4-2,TRBJ2-7,few,NA,CASSQTDISYEQYF,TGTGCCAGCAGCCAAACAGACATCTCCTACGAGCAGTACTTC
14,TRBV3-1,TRBJ2-7,few,TRBD1,CASTGRDRVHEQYF,TGTGCCAGCACCGGCCGGGACAGGGTCCACGAGCAGTACTTC
12,TRBV24-1,TRBJ2-3,few,NA,CATSPNIDTQYF,TGTGCCACCAGTCCTAACATCGATACGCAGTATTTT
15,TRBV28,TRBJ2-4,few,TRBD1,CASKRQGAVKNIQYF,TGTGCCAGCAAAAGACAGGGGGCGGTCAAAAACATTCAGTACTTC
12,TRBV29-1,TRBJ2-3,NA,TRBD1,CSFDRATDTQYF,TGCAGTTTCGACAGGGCCACAGATACGCAGTATTTT
16,TRBV9,TRBJ2-7,few,TRBD2,CASSVGRTSGSYEQYF,TGTGCCAGCAGCGTAGGGAGGACTAGCGGCTCCTACGAGCAGTACTTC
14,TRBV2,TRBJ2-1,NA,NA,CASSGPKNGYEQFF,TGTGCCAGCAGTGGGCCGAAAAATGGGTATGAGCAGTTCTTC
15,TRBV25-1,TRBJ2-2,many,TRBD1,CASTTGGLNTGELFF,TGTGCCAGCACCACAGGGGGATTGAACACCGGGGAGCTGTTTTTT
13,TRBV5-1,TRBJ2-1,NA,NA,CASSPNPGNEQFF,TGCGCCAGCAGCCCTAACCCAGGCAATGAGCAGTTCTTC
14,TRBV27,TRBJ2-7,NA,NA,CASSFKSGYYEQYF,TGTGCCAGCAGTTTCAAGTCGGGATACTACGAGCAGTACTTC
16,TRBV9,TRBJ2-1,NA,TRBD2,CASSVASGGAYNEQFF,TGTGCCAGCAGCGTAGCCAGCGGGGGGGCCTACAATGAGCAGTTCTTC
19,TRBV20-1,TRBJ2-1,NA,TRBD2,CSARDPLSTSGNIYNEQFF,TGCAGTGCTAGAGATCCCCTTTCGACTAGCGGGAACATCTACAATGAGCAGTTCTTC
15,TRBV7-2,TRBJ1-4,few,NA,CASSLDRVREPKLFF,TGTGCCAGCAGCTTAGATAGGGTACGGGAGCCCAAACTGTTTTTT
13,TRBV24-1,TRBJ2-5,few,NA,CATSDAPQETQYF,TGTGCCACCAGTGATGCCCCCCAAGAGACCCAGTACTTC
14,TRBV5-4,TRBJ2-7,NA,TRBD2,CASSEGLEPYEQYF,TGTGCCAGCAGCGAAGGACTAGAGCCCTACGAGCAGTACTTC
13,TRBV24-1,TRBJ2-2,few,NA,CATSPGGAGELFF,TGTGCCACAAGCCCTGGGGGCGCCGGGGAGCTGTTTTTT
15,TRBV7-3,TRBJ1-2,NA,NA,CASSPGGRGFYGYTF,TGTGCCAGCAGCCCAGGCGGCAGGGGCTTTTATGGCTACACCTTC
17,TRBV7-3,TRBJ1-1,NA,TRBD1,CASSPSGGRTGYTEAFF,TGTGCCAGCAGCCCCAGCGGCGGTAGGACAGGGTACACTGAAGCTTTCTTT
13,TRBV9,TRBJ1-5,few,NA,CASSEGVGQPQHF,TGTGCCAGCAGCGAGGGGGTGGGACAGCCCCAGCATTTT
14,TRBV12-3/TRBV12-4,TRBJ2-3,NA,TRBD1,CASNKQGSTDTQYF,TGTGCCAGCAATAAACAGGGGAGCACAGATACGCAGTATTTT
15,TRBV20-1,TRBJ1-2,few,NA,CSARDPRGVYYGYTF,TGCAGTGCTAGAGATCCCCGGGGGGTCTACTATGGCTACACCTTC
13,TRBV12-5,TRBJ2-6,NA,NA,CASGYSGANVLTF,TGTGCTAGTGGATACTCTGGGGCCAACGTCCTGACTTTC
14,TRBV28,TRBJ2-7,few,NA,CASVPGSTSYEQYF,TGTGCCAGCGTCCCGGGCTCTACCTCCTACGAGCAGTACTTC
14,TRBV15,TRBJ2-2,NA,NA,CATSRGSNTGELFF,TGTGCCACCAGCAGGGGCTCGAACACCGGGGAGCTGTTTTTT
13,TRBV7-3,TRBJ2-1,NA,TRBD2,CASSSGTTNEQFF,TGTGCCAGCAGTTCCGGGACTACGAATGAGCAGTTCTTC
11,TRBV29-1,TRBJ2-2,NA,NA,CSVRKTGELFF,TGCAGCGTTAGAAAGACCGGGGAGCTGTTTTTT